The 23 T cell receptor beta chains below come from one sample, sequenced in a study of regulatory T cells in long-lasting Graves disease. Libraries of TCR beta came from iRepertoire HTBI primers plus Arm-PCR of CDR3 regions. TCRdb passed the multiplex PCR reads through MiXCR, listing each CDR3 protein once. The table shows 400,000 to 500,000 distinct CDR3 sequences, with about 22% occurring only once. As to time point: persistent/refractory GD, antithyroid drugs over 5 years with positive TRAb. Extracted RNA from PBMCs served as the source of the TCR library. The sequencing used peripheral blood mononuclear cells (PBMCs), collected when the disease was refractory, from a patient treated with antithyroid drugs. The source of these receptors is a female donor with Graves disease.

This clonotype was observed a few times. CDR3: CASSLDSTGNTIYF. CDR3 sequence (DNA): TGCGCCAGCAGCTTGGACAGCACTGGAAACACCATATATTTT. The chain couples TRBV5-1 to TRBJ1-3; D ambiguous. The V gene lost 0 bases and the J gene lost 2 bases, with 6 bases spanning the gap. CDR3 length: 14 amino acids. Looked up from germline, CDR1 is SGHRS and CDR2 is YFSETQ.

This clonotype was picked up many times. The rearrangement joins TRBV6-5 to TRBJ1-1; tentatively, D is TRBD1 (5 bases). With 4 bases removed from V and 9 bases from J, the gap between germline ends came to 21 bases. Per germline, CDR1 MNHEY and CDR2 SVGAGI. This CDR3 has 15 amino acids. CDR3 sequence (DNA): TGTGCCAGCAGTTCAGCAAGTGGCGGGACTACACAAGCTTTCTTT. Translating gives CASSSASGGTTQAFF.

Many counts were recorded for this clonotype. The rearrangement uses TRBV14 and TRBJ1-2; 7 bases match TRBD1. The ends lost 4 bases at V and 2 bases at J; junction bases unmatched: 7. CDR3 length: 15 residues. The germline gives CDR1 SGHDN, CDR2 FVKESK. CDR3 loop: CASSLHRGSNYGYTF. The CDR3 DNA reads TGTGCCAGCAGCCTTCACAGGGGCTCCAACTATGGCTACACCTTC.

This clonotype was recorded at least ten times. In DNA, the CDR3 is TGTGCCAGCAGCTCGGGGGGACAGGTGATCTACGAGCAGTACTTC. The encoded protein is CASSSGGQVIYEQYF. The rearrangement links TRBV7-2 to TRBJ2-7, with D possibly TRBD1 on 8 matching bases. Trimming cost V 4 bases and J 3 bases, with 16 bases left between them. Germline V gene data show CDR1 as SGHTA and CDR2 as FQGNSA. The CDR3 runs to 15 residues.

This clonotype was counted ten times or more. V usage is TRBV3-1 and J usage is TRBJ1-4; D not certain. The CDR3 extends over 15 amino acids. The germline CDR1 and CDR2 sequences are LGHDT and YNNKEL (reference sequence). V gave up 3 bases and J gave up 0 bases, with 8 bases separating them. CDR3 loop: CASSQDSATNEKLFF. The CDR3, as DNA: TGTGCCAGCAGCCAGGACTCTGCAACTAATGAAAAACTGTTTTTT.

This clonotype was seen a few times. The chain combines TRBV5-1 with TRBJ2-1, with D possibly TRBD1 on 5 matching bases. The CDR3 has 14 residues. The germline V and J ends were trimmed by 8 bases and 6 bases, with 18 bases remaining between them. Germline V gene data show CDR1 as SGHRS and CDR2 as YFSETQ. CDR3 region: CASGSRAVVNEQFF. DNA of the CDR3: TGCGCCAGTGGTAGCAGGGCCGTTGTCAATGAGCAGTTCTTC.

This clonotype was found many times. The J gene is TRBJ2-5, the V gene TRBV6-1, with D possibly called TRBD1 or TRBD2 (5 bases each). The CDR3 runs to 12 residues. Trimming pared 10 bases from V and 5 bases from J, leaving 14 bases between. CDR1 and CDR2 from the germline V gene are MNHNS and SASEGT. This CDR3 is CATKRGEETQYF. The CDR3 bases are TGTGCCACCAAGAGGGGCGAGGAGACCCAGTACTTC.

This clonotype was picked up a small number of times. This chain connects TRBV29-1 to TRBJ1-2; no reliable D call. CDR1 and CDR2 (germline): SQVTM, ANQGSEA. Trimming cost V 4 bases and J 6 bases, with 9 bases left between them. The CDR3 is 11 residues long. CDR3 in amino acids: CSVGADDGYTF. CDR3 bases: TGCAGCGTTGGAGCGGACGATGGCTACACCTTC.

This clonotype was picked up many times. The rearrangement uses TRBV11-3 and TRBJ1-5; 7 bases align to TRBD1. V was pared by 5 bases and J by 3 bases, with 7 bases of the junction left unmatched. The CDR3 sequence is 15 residues long. CDR1 and CDR2 (germline): SGHNT, YENEEA. CDR3 in DNA: TGTGCCAGCAGCCCAGGGGGGGGAATCAATCAGCCCCAGCATTTT. It codes for CASSPGGGINQPQHF.

This clonotype was detected ten times or more. The J gene is TRBJ2-7, the V gene TRBV6-1, with TRBD1 matching 10 bases. In germline, CDR1 is MNHNS, CDR2 SASEGT. Unmatched junction bases numbered 9, after V lost 6 bases and J lost 4 bases. CDR3 size: 15 residues. Written as DNA, the CDR3 is TGTGCCAGCAGCGCCAGACAGGGGGCAGGTTACGAGCAGTACTTC. Translating gives CASSARQGAGYEQYF.

This clonotype was seen only a few times. V gene TRBV28 combines with J gene TRBJ1-6; D is uncertain. Trimming pared 3 bases from V and 14 bases from J, leaving 8 bases between. The germline V gene encodes CDR1 MDHEN and CDR2 SYDVKM. The CDR3 runs to 11 residues. The CDR3 loop is CASSFGRTLHF. The CDR3 DNA reads TGTGCCAGCAGTTTCGGGCGAACCCTCCACTTT. The full variable domain, its missing parts supplied by reference TRBV28 and TRBJ1-6, is DVKVTQSSRYLVKRTGEKVFLECVQDMDHENMFWYRQDPGLGLRLIYFSYDVKMKEKGDIPEGYSVSREKKERFSLILESASTNQTSMYLCASSFGRTLHFGNGTRLTVT.

The sample holds a few counts of this clonotype. V is TRBV14 and J is TRBJ2-7; 7 bases line up with TRBD1. The V gene end was trimmed by 1 base and the J gene end by 2 bases; junction bases not matched to a gene: 5. Germline CDR1 SGHDN, CDR2 FVKESK. This CDR3 has 15 amino acids. The CDR3 DNA reads TGTGCCAGCAGCCAAGGGTCCGGGACAGCCTACGAGCAGTACTTC. Its protein product is CASSQGSGTAYEQYF.

This clonotype appeared many times. J is TRBJ2-5 and V is TRBV7-6, with D tentatively TRBD2 (5 bases). CDR1 is SGHVS, CDR2 FNYEAQ, per germline. CDR3 length: 14 amino acids. Trimming shortened V by 5 bases and J by 1 base, and 11 bases separated the two germline ends. The CDR3 DNA reads as TGTGCCAGCAGCCAACTCCGGGGCCAAGAGACCCAGTACTTC. This gives the protein CASSQLRGQETQYF.

The V and J genes are TRBV29-1 and TRBJ2-3; D is uncertain. Trimming stripped 2 bases from V and 3 bases from J, with 15 bases between. The CDR3 extends over 15 amino acids. Germline lookup yields CDR1 SQVTM and CDR2 ANQGSEA. For the CDR3, the DNA is TGCAGCGTTGAATTTCGGCTAGAAAAGACAGATACGCAGTATTTT. As protein: CSVEFRLEKTDTQYF.

For this clonotype: A read error may be the cause here, since a much bigger clone is one base away. CDR3 protein: CASSFGTGPYQTQHF. For the CDR3, the DNA is TGTGCCAGCAGTTTCGGGACAGGACCCTATCAGACCCAGCATTTT. V is TRBV12-3 or TRBV12-4 and J is TRBJ1-5; 8 positions match TRBD1. This CDR3 has 15 residues.

Concerning this clonotype: The junction shows a germline mismatch at one end, possibly a read error. CDR3 coding DNA: TGCGCCGGCAGCATAGGTAATAATGAAAAACTGTTTTTT. Translating it yields CAGSIGNNEKLFF. This sequence joins TRBV5-1 and TRBJ1-4, with D hard to call. Germline CDR1 and CDR2: SGHRS and YFSETQ. The CDR3 has 13 residues.

This clonotype was counted only a few times. The rearrangement uses TRBV15 and TRBJ2-5; no reliable D call. The CDR3 contains 13 residues. The germline CDR1 and CDR2 sequences are LNHNV and YYDKDF (reference sequence). Trimming stripped 0 bases from V and 5 bases from J, with 7 bases between. The chain's CDR3 is CATSRDLEETQYF. The DNA of the CDR3 is TGTGCCACCAGCAGAGATCTTGAGGAGACCCAGTACTTC.

Here the CDR3 reads CASSLSAGDGYTF. The CDR3 DNA reads as TGTGCCAGCAGTTTATCGGCGGGCGACGGCTACACCTTC. The V gene is TRBV27, the J gene TRBJ1-2; D ambiguous. This CDR3 is built from 13 residues. Germline values: CDR1 MNHEY, CDR2 SMNVEV (reference sequence). Trimming took off 0 bases at V and 8 bases at J, with 10 bases between the two ends.

As regards this clonotype: Likely a read error: the CDR3 ends without its conserved phenylalanine or tryptophan. This sequence joins TRBV19 and TRBJ1-1; TRBD1 is a possible D gene (5 bases). The V end was cut by 7 bases, the J end by 5 bases, with 14 bases between. Germline CDR1 LNHDA, CDR2 SQIVND (reference sequence). CDR3 length: 13 residues. The CDR3 spells CASTQRGETEAFL. In DNA form, the CDR3 reads TGTGCCAGTACCCAACGGGGGGAGACTGAAGCTTTCCTT.

For this clonotype: A much larger clone lies a single base off, so this may be a read error. V and J are TRBV11-2 and TRBJ1-1; D remains ambiguous. V dropped 5 bases and J dropped 7 bases, with 17 bases sitting between them. CDR1 and CDR2 from the germline V gene are SGHAT and FQNNGV. The CDR3 spans 14 residues. CDR3 sequence reads: CASSLGPGINEAFF. For the CDR3, the DNA is TGTGCCAGCAGCCTTGGACCAGGCATCAATGAAGCTTTCTTT.

This clonotype was picked up a small number of times. This sequence joins TRBV18 and TRBJ2-4; 8 nucleotides match TRBD2. Trimming took 3 bases from V and 9 from J; bases not matched to a gene: 7. Per the germline V gene, CDR1 is KGHSH and CDR2 is LQKENI. This CDR3 comprises 14 residues. The CDR3 nucleotides read TGTGCCAGCTCACCGACTAGCGATCGCTCCATTCAGTACTTC. Protein product: CASSPTSDRSIQYF.

The CDR3 nucleotides are TGCAGCGTTGAATCGTTAGGGGGGGAGCTGTTTTTT. Protein sequence: CSVESLGGELFF. The chain uses TRBV29-1 and TRBJ2-2; the D is unclear. Germline assignment: CDR1 SQVTM and CDR2 ANQGSEA. This CDR3 region has 12 residues. The V end lost 2 bases, the J end lost 8 bases, and 9 bases lay between the germline ends.

This clonotype appeared many times. V is TRBV24-1 and J is TRBJ2-2; 7 bases are shared with TRBD1. The trim removed 3 bases at V and 5 bases at J, leaving 11 bases unmatched. The germline V gene encodes CDR1 KGHDR and CDR2 SFDVKD. This CDR3 is 17 amino acids long. As DNA, the CDR3 is TGTGCCACCAGTGATCCCCCGACAGGGTCGGGGACCGGGGAGCTGTTTTTT. Translating it yields CATSDPPTGSGTGELFF.